Listed below are T cell receptor beta chains from one sample, sequenced in a study of vaccination and CD4 T cells after COVID-19. MiXCR was run by TCRdb on the PCR reads, yielding one entry per CDR3 protein. The sample has around 20,000 distinct CDR3 sequences, 40% to 50% seen once. The antigens these receptors bind are not known. The sample consisted of CD4+ T cells from blood, cultured in vitro, taken before SARS-CoV-2 vaccination. The origin of the receptors is a human donor who had recovered from COVID-19. CDR3s include the opening cysteine and the closing phenylalanine or tryptophan. A D gene is named only where the DNA matches it firmly. Where a row states a size, it is once, few, many or the class of an expanded clone; other rows omit it.

>TRBV18|TRBJ1-5|.|.
TGTGCCAGCTCACCCCAAGGACTCTTTAATAGCAATCAGCCCCAGCATTTT
CASSPQGLFNSNQPQHF
>TRBV5-6|TRBJ1-1|.|TRBD1
TGTGCCAGCAGCTCCGGGACAGGGACCACTGAAGCTTTCTTT
CASSSGTGTTEAFF
>TRBV6-4|TRBJ2-3|.|.
TGTGCCAGCAGTCGTGGGCCTGGGGGCCGCACAGATACGCAGTATTTT
CASSRGPGGRTDTQYF
>TRBV7-9|TRBJ1-6|few|TRBD1
TGTGCCAGCAGCTTCAGCCGCGCAGGGGGCAGCTCCTATAATTCACCCCTCCACTTT
CASSFSRAGGSSYNSPLHF
>TRBV6-1|TRBJ1-2|.|.
TGTGCCAGCACCCCGAACTATAGGGATGGCTACACCTTC
CASTPNYRDGYTF
>TRBV15|TRBJ1-3|few|.
TGTGCCACCAGCCGAGATCCCGGTCGCTCTGGAAACACCATATATTTT
CATSRDPGRSGNTIYF
>TRBV9|TRBJ1-6|few|TRBD1
TGTGCCAGCAGCGGGGGACGACAGGGGGCGTTTTCACCCCTCCACTTT
CASSGGRQGAFSPLHF
>TRBV6-1|TRBJ2-2|.|TRBD1
TGTGCCAGCAGTCTACAGGGGGCAGAGGCCGGGGAGCTGTTTTTT
CASSLQGAEAGELFF
>TRBV2|TRBJ2-3|.|TRBD2
TGTGCCAGCAGTGAATCCCTAGCGGGGACCACAGATACGCAGTATTTT
CASSESLAGTTDTQYF
>TRBV7-6|TRBJ2-2|.|.
TGTGCCAGCAGCCTGAGAGGAGGGGGAGGGACCGGGGAGCTGTTTTTT
CASSLRGGGGTGELFF
>TRBV5-4|TRBJ2-7|once|TRBD1
TGTGCCAGCAGCTTGGACCGGGACAGGGGCTACGAGCAGTACTTC
CASSLDRDRGYEQYF
>TRBV20-1|TRBJ1-1|.|TRBD1
TGCAGTGCTAGAGACAGGGACAGGGGGGACACTGAAGCTTTCTTT
CSARDRDRGDTEAFF
>TRBV5-6|TRBJ2-5|.|.
TGTGCCAGCAGCGCACAAGGGGTGGGGGAGACCCAGTACTTC
CASSAQGVGETQYF
>TRBV7-2|TRBJ1-5|.|TRBD1
TGTGCCAGCAGCCGGACAGGGGGGGATCAGCCCCAGCATTTT
CASSRTGGDQPQHF
>TRBV27|TRBJ2-7|.|.
TGTGCCAGCAGGCACACACCATACGAGCAGTACTTC
CASRHTPYEQYF
>TRBV19|TRBJ2-4|.|TRBD2
TGTGCCAGTAGTATCCTAGCGGGGGGAAGAGCCAAAAACATTCAGTACTTC
CASSILAGGRAKNIQYF
>TRBV29-1|TRBJ2-2|few|.
TGCAGCGTTGATAAGGGGTACACCGGGGAGCTGTTTTTT
CSVDKGYTGELFF
>TRBV21-1|TRBJ1-5|few|.
TGTGCCAGCAGCACTGGACAGGGGCCTAATCAGCCCCAGCATTTT
CASSTGQGPNQPQHF
>TRBV10-3|TRBJ1-4|.|.
TGTGCCATCAGTGAGTCGGGACGGTCGACTAAAGCAACTAATGAAAAACTGTTTTTT
CAISESGRSTKATNEKLFF
>TRBV28|TRBJ1-4|few|.
TGTGCCAGCAGTTGGGTGGAGGGGAGGGAAAAACTGTTTTTT
CASSWVEGREKLFF
>TRBV2|TRBJ2-5|.|.
TGTGCCTCCCTGAGGGGGGGTGCGAGAGAGACCCAGTACTTC
CASLRGGARETQYF
>TRBV3-1|TRBJ1-2|.|.
TGTGCCAGCAGCCAACGCAGAGATACTAACTATGGCTACACCTTC
CASSQRRDTNYGYTF
>TRBV14|TRBJ2-1|.|.
TGTGCCAGCAGCCTGGGACTCAGCACTGAGCAGTTCTTC
CASSLGLSTEQFF
>TRBV24-1|TRBJ1-1|few|.
TGTGCCACCAGTGATTTGAGAGGTGGGGAGAGCGGCACTTTCTTT
CATSDLRGGESGTFF
>TRBV2|TRBJ1-2|.|.
TGTGCCAGCAGTCAAAGGGCGGAAGGCTACACCTTC
CASSQRAEGYTF
>TRBV20-1|TRBJ1-1|medium-sized|.
TGCAGTGCCCCCTCGGCAGGTCGACCTAACACTGAAGCTTTCTTT
CSAPSAGRPNTEAFF
>TRBV12-3/TRBV12-4|TRBJ2-6|.|.
TGTGCCAGCAGTTTCGGGACCGACGTCCTGACTTTC
CASSFGTDVLTF
>TRBV5-1|TRBJ2-7|.|TRBD1
TGCGCCAGCAGCAGGGACAGCTACGAGCAGTACTTC
CASSRDSYEQYF
>TRBV20-1|TRBJ2-2|.|.
TGCAGTGCTAGTTGGTCCGGTGTCCTGGGCGGGGAGCTGTTTTTT
CSASWSGVLGGELFF